This is a list of T cell receptor beta chains from one sample in a study of blood T cell repertoires in COVID-19. Only in-frame clones appear in the TCRdb table, and some are missing; sequencing was by immunoSEQ multiplex PCR. The sample includes fewer than 150,000 clones, 70% to 85% of them seen just once. Sequencing input: peripheral blood. Source of these receptors: a human donor in a cohort sampled during active COVID-19. CDR3s include the opening cysteine and the closing phenylalanine or tryptophan. D genes are given only for firm matches. The size of a clone is reported for some rows only, either as once, few or many, or as a class for expanded clones.

V gene	clone size	J gene	D gene	CDR3 DNA	CDR3 protein
TRBV11-3	-	TRBJ2-5	TRBD2	TGTGCCAGCAGCCAAGGACTAGCGGGGCCCCAAGAGACCCAGTACTTC	CASSQGLAGPQETQYF
TRBV5-5	once	TRBJ1-3	-	TGTGCCAGCAGCTTTCAGTCGGGAGACACCATATATTTT	CASSFQSGDTIYF
TRBV18	once	TRBJ2-7	TRBD1	TGTGCCAGCTCACTCAGGACAGGGGAATCCTACGAGCAGTACTTC	CASSLRTGESYEQYF
TRBV7-2	-	TRBJ2-3	TRBD1	TGTGCCAGCACTATGACAGGGGGCAGCACAGATACGCAGTATTTT	CASTMTGGSTDTQYF
TRBV7-3	few	TRBJ2-2	TRBD2	TGTGCCAGCAGCTTAGCGGGGGACAACACCGGGGAGCTGTTTTTT	CASSLAGDNTGELFF
TRBV1	-	TRBJ1-2	-	TGCACCAGCAGCCAAGCCCGACAGGGGGCTATAGTCTTTCACTATGGCTACACCTTC	CTSSQARQGAIVFHYGYTF
TRBV7-8	-	TRBJ2-6	-	TGTGCCAGCAGCTCTGACTCGCACGGGGCCAACGTCCTGACTTTC	CASSSDSHGANVLTF
TRBV28	-	TRBJ2-1	TRBD2	TGTGCCAGCTCGGTTGTTGGACTAGCGGCCAATGAGCAGTTCTTC	CASSVVGLAANEQFF
TRBV7-3	-	TRBJ2-1	-	TGTGCCAGCAGCTTAAAGGGAGGCAATGAGCAGTTCTTC	CASSLKGGNEQFF
TRBV5-1	-	TRBJ2-5	TRBD1	TGCGCCAGCAGCATCAACAGGGGTGGCGGAGAGACCCAGTACTTC	CASSINRGGGETQYF
TRBV15	few	TRBJ2-1	-	TGTGCCACCAGCAGAGAACCGGGGGACCCCTCCTACAATGAGCAGTTCTTC	CATSREPGDPSYNEQFF
TRBV4-1	-	TRBJ2-7	-	TGCGCCAGCAGCCGAGCCGTAGAGGGATACGAGCAGTACTTC	CASSRAVEGYEQYF
TRBV5-1	many	TRBJ1-4	-	TGCGCCAGCAGCTTGGGGCCAACTAATGAAAAACTGTTTTTT	CASSLGPTNEKLFF
TRBV7-3	-	TRBJ2-2	-	TGTGCCAGCAGCAGGGGCACCGGGGAGCTGTTTTTT	CASSRGTGELFF
TRBV6-5	once	TRBJ1-2	-	TGTGCCAGCAGTTACTCGAGGGCCATGTATGGCTACACCTTC	CASSYSRAMYGYTF
TRBV14	-	TRBJ2-1	-	TGTGCCAGCAGCTCTGATAACTTCGGTTGGGAGCAGTTCTTC	CASSSDNFGWEQFF
TRBV2	once	TRBJ2-5	TRBD1	TGTGCCACCAGGGTAGGGACAGGGCAAGAGACCCAGTACTTC	CATRVGTGQETQYF
TRBV10-1	-	TRBJ2-7	TRBD2	TGCGCCAGCAGACAGCCCTGGGGAGGGTCCTACGAGCAGTACTTC	CASRQPWGGSYEQYF
TRBV5-4	-	TRBJ2-7	TRBD1	TGTGCCAGCAGCCGGACAGGACCCTACGAGCAGTACTTC	CASSRTGPYEQYF
TRBV6-2/TRBV6-3	few	TRBJ2-1	-	TGTGCCAGCAGTTACTCGTATACGGGAAATGAGCAGTTCTTC	CASSYSYTGNEQFF
TRBV29-1	-	TRBJ1-4	TRBD1	TGCAGCGTTGGGCAGGGGGGTGAAAAACTGTTTTTT	CSVGQGGEKLFF
TRBV5-6	-	TRBJ1-4	-	TGTGCCAGCAGCTCGGGGGTGACTAATGAAAAACTGTTTTTT	CASSSGVTNEKLFF
TRBV5-4	-	TRBJ2-3	-	TGTGCCAGCAGCGAGCGACTAGGGGGCACAGATACGCAGTATTTT	CASSERLGGTDTQYF
TRBV6-5	-	TRBJ1-5	TRBD1	TGTGCCAGCAGGGACAGGCAAAGCAATCAGCCCCAGCATTTT	CASRDRQSNQPQHF
TRBV9	-	TRBJ1-2	TRBD1	TGTGCCAGCAGCGTTACAGGGGGGCCCAACTATGGCTACACCTTC	CASSVTGGPNYGYTF
TRBV18	-	TRBJ2-4	-	TGTGCCAGCTCACCACCGGACAGAGGAAACATTCAGTACTTC	CASSPPDRGNIQYF
TRBV6-5	-	TRBJ2-3	-	TGTGCCAGCCGCGGAACTGGCACAGATACGCAGTATTTT	CASRGTGTDTQYF
TRBV30	-	TRBJ1-5	TRBD1	TGTGCCTGGGCGGGACAGAGAGATCAGCCCCAGCATTTT	CAWAGQRDQPQHF
TRBV30	-	TRBJ2-5	-	TGTGCCTGGAAAGGCGGGGCGGAGACCCAGTACTTC	CAWKGGAETQYF
TRBV6-5	-	TRBJ1-4	TRBD1	TGTGCCAGCACCACGACAGGGGGTCATGAAAAACTGTTTTTT	CASTTTGGHEKLFF
TRBV27	once	TRBJ2-1	-	TGTGCCAGCAGTTTTAACACAGGGATGAATGAGCAGTTCTTC	CASSFNTGMNEQFF
TRBV4-1	-	TRBJ2-7	TRBD2	TGCGCCAGCAGCCCTTGGACTAGCGGGTCCTACGAGCAGTACTTC	CASSPWTSGSYEQYF
TRBV6-2/TRBV6-3	-	TRBJ1-2	-	TGTGCCAGCAGTTACTCGCAGGTCCGTGGCTACACCTTC	CASSYSQVRGYTF
TRBV5-4	-	TRBJ2-5	-	TGTGCCAGCAGCTCTAGTAGCCGCCCTCAAGAGACCCAGTACTTC	CASSSSSRPQETQYF
TRBV7-2	-	TRBJ2-5	-	TGTGCCAGCAGCTTGGAACGGGGGAAATGGGAGACCCAGTACTTC	CASSLERGKWETQYF
TRBV7-2	-	TRBJ2-7	TRBD2	TGTGCCAGCAGCTTAGCTAGCGGGGTCTCCTACGAGCAGTACTTC	CASSLASGVSYEQYF
TRBV5-1	-	TRBJ2-7	-	TGCGCCAGCAGCCCCCTAGGGGACGAGCAGTACTTC	CASSPLGDEQYF
TRBV4-3	-	TRBJ2-1	-	TGCGCCAGCAGCCAAGATCGGTCGGAGCAGTTCTTC	CASSQDRSEQFF
TRBV2	-	TRBJ2-2	TRBD1	TGTGCCAGCGGGGACAGGAACACCGGGGAGCTGTTTTTT	CASGDRNTGELFF
TRBV11-3	-	TRBJ2-2	-	TGTGCCAGCAGCGTCGTTTCCACCGGGGAGCTGTTTTTT	CASSVVSTGELFF
TRBV30	-	TRBJ2-5	TRBD1	TGTGCCTGGAGTGTCAGGGGGCCAGAGACCCAGTACTTC	CAWSVRGPETQYF
TRBV4-2	-	TRBJ2-5	-	TGTGCCAGCAGCCAAGCTGGGGGCCAGGAGACCCAGTACTTC	CASSQAGGQETQYF
TRBV7-2	once	TRBJ2-7	-	TGTGCCAGCAGCTTAGGGTCGCCGGGGATCCTCTCCTACGAGCAGTACTTC	CASSLGSPGILSYEQYF
TRBV7-2	-	TRBJ1-5	-	TGTGCCAGCAGCTTAGAGCGGGGGGCCTACCAGCCCCAGCATTTT	CASSLERGAYQPQHF
TRBV6-4	-	TRBJ2-1	TRBD2	TGTGCCAGCAGCCCCGGGACTATCCCCAATGAGCAGTTCTTC	CASSPGTIPNEQFF
TRBV5-1	-	TRBJ1-1	-	TGCGCCAGCAGCCGCCAGGGTGGAAGCACTGAAGCTTTCTTT	CASSRQGGSTEAFF
TRBV9	once	TRBJ1-6	TRBD1	TGTGCCAGCAGCGTGACAGGGGTTGGGAATTCACCCCTCCACTTT	CASSVTGVGNSPLHF
TRBV27	-	TRBJ2-7	-	TGTGCCAGCAGCCTCTCCCTCTCCTACGAGCAGTACTTC	CASSLSLSYEQYF
TRBV5-1	-	TRBJ1-5	-	TGCGCCAGCAGCTTGGATGCTCAGGGAAGCAATCAGCCCCAGCATTTT	CASSLDAQGSNQPQHF
TRBV7-9	-	TRBJ1-2	TRBD1	TGTGCCAGCAGCTCAAACAGGGGATCGAGGGGCTACACCTTC	CASSSNRGSRGYTF
TRBV12-3/TRBV12-4	-	TRBJ1-6	TRBD1	TGTGCCAGCAGTTTGACAGGGCGTTCACCCCTCCACTTT	CASSLTGRSPLHF
TRBV13	-	TRBJ2-1	TRBD1	TGTGCCAGCAGCCCGGGACAGTCCTACAATGAGCAGTTCTTC	CASSPGQSYNEQFF
TRBV29-1	-	TRBJ2-3	-	TGCAGCGTTGAAGATCTTACGCGCTTCCAGTATTTT	CSVEDLTRFQYF
TRBV5-4	-	TRBJ1-3	-	TGTGCCAGCAGCTTGTCAGAGGGCGGAAACACCATATATTTT	CASSLSEGGNTIYF